The present entry profiles one TCR beta chain with its context. What it binds is not known. Mismatch repair deficiency was confirmed in all patients, by PCR or immunohistochemistry. TCR sequencing covered a few patients who responded to pembrolizumab. The method was immunoSEQ multiplex PCR; TCRdb's version includes in-frame clones alone and lacks a portion of them. The sample includes 90,000 to 130,000 clones, 60% to 85% seen only once; the top ten take less than 5.5%. The record originates from a study of PD-1 blockade in mismatch repair-deficient tumors. Points from the study as a whole: Tumor-resident clones, often absent from pretreatment blood, expanded after pembrolizumab and then contracted.

This CDR3 has 13 residues. Germline assignment: CDR1 MNHEY and CDR2 SMNVEV (reference sequence). Trimming left V 5 bases short and J 1 base short, with 9 bases between. The TCR originated in an adult with mismatch repair-deficient cancer. The chain joins TRBV27 to TRBJ2-7; D remains unclear. Sequences were derived from peripheral blood, sampled roughly 60 weeks after starting pembrolizumab. The CDR3 DNA reads as TGTGCCAGCAGTACCTACCAGTCCTACGAGCAGTACTTC. Amino acid sequence: CASSTYQSYEQYF.